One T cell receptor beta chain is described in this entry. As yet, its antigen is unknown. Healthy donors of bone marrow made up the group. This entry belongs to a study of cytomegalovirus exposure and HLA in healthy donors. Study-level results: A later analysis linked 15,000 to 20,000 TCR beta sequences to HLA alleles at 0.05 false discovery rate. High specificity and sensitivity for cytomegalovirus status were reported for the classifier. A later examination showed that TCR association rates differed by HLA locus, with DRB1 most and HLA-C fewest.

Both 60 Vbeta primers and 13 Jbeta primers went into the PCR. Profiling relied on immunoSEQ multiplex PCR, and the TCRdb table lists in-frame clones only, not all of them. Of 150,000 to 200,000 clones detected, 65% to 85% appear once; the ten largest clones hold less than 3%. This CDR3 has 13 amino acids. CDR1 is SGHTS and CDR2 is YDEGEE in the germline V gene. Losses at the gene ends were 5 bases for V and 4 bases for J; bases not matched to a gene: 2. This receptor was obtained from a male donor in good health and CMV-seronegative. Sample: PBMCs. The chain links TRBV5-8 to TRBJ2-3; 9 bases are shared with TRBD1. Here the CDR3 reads CASRRTGADTQYF. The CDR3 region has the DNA TGTGCCAGCAGGAGGACAGGGGCAGATACGCAGTATTTT. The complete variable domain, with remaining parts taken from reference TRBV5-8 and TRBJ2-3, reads EAGVTQSPTHLIKTRGQQATLRCSPISGHTSVYWYQQALGLGLQFLLWYDEGEERNRGNFPPRFSGRQFPNYSSELNVNALELEDSALYLCASRRTGADTQYFGPGTRLTVL.